This record covers a single T cell receptor beta chain. Between the trimmed V and J ends, which lost 2 bases and 7 bases, there was a span of 12 bases. CDR1 and CDR2 from the germline V gene are ENHRY and SYGVKD. This CDR3 has 14 amino acids. This sample's time point: patch test 3, about 24 weeks after DPC sensitization. Treatment of the sample: therapeutic diphenylcyclopropenone sensitization with weekly scalp DPC. The entry originates in a study of human T cells and chemical hapten exposure. In the library, unique molecular identifiers were attached to individual cDNA molecules. TCRdb reprocessed the RACE reads with MiXCR, giving one entry per CDR3 protein. This sample has some 74,000 distinct CDR3 sequences, with about an eighth found just once.

V usage is TRBV10-3 and J usage is TRBJ1-5; weak D call: TRBD1 (6 bases). The material sequenced was whole blood, taken in connection with sensitization to the hapten diphenylcyclopropenone (DPC). This TCR derives from a woman in her forties or fifties with alopecia areata. Some clones in this sample may be carry-over from other donors' samples. CDR3 residues: CAISEGQSGQPQHF. Written as DNA, the CDR3 is TGTGCCATCAGTGAGGGACAGTCGGGACAGCCCCAGCATTTT.